Listed here are 5 T cell receptor beta chains from one sample, sequenced in a study of T cells in Graves' hyperthyroidism and ophthalmopathy. The CDR3 regions of TCR beta were amplified from RNA transcripts. A set of HTBI primers served as the primers for a first-round RT-PCR of the TCR CDR3. TCRdb redid the calling of the multiplex PCR reads with MiXCR, one entry per CDR3 protein. The sample has hundreds of thousands of distinct CDR3 sequences; 15% to 20% are singletons. The specimen sequenced was blood. These receptors were obtained from a woman aged 60 to 75 with Graves' ophthalmopathy.

V is TRBV6-2 or TRBV6-3 and J is TRBJ2-3, with 9 bases matching TRBD2. With 6 bases clipped from V and 4 bases from J, the junction kept 8 bases outside the gene matches. This CDR3 spans 15 amino acids. The V gene's germline CDR1 is MNHEY and CDR2 SVGEGT. CDR3 amino acids: CASSLGLARADTQYF. Here the CDR3 DNA reads TGTGCCAGCAGCCTCGGACTAGCGAGGGCAGATACGCAGTATTTT.

This clonotype was seen only a few times. V usage is TRBV27 and J usage is TRBJ2-7; D is unclear. Germline V gene lookup returns CDR1 MNHEY and CDR2 SMNVEV (reference sequence). V lost 6 bases, J lost 0 bases, and 12 bases lay in between. CDR3 size: 14 residues. The CDR3 DNA sequence: TGTGCCAGCAGCTTGCTAGGTACCTCCTACGAGCAGTACTTC. It is translated as CASSLLGTSYEQYF.

This clonotype was counted ten times or more. The rearrangement joins TRBV7-9 to TRBJ2-7; 9 nucleotides line up with TRBD2. With 5 bases clipped from V and 1 base from J, the junction kept 6 bases outside the gene matches. The germline V gene encodes CDR1 SEHNR and CDR2 FQNEAQ (reference sequence). The CDR3 runs 15 residues. Here the CDR3 reads CASSRGLAGSYEQYF. The CDR3 DNA sequence: TGTGCCAGCAGCCGCGGGCTAGCGGGATCCTACGAGCAGTACTTC.

The sample holds many counts of this clonotype. The chain has TRBV24-1 and TRBJ2-3; D not certain. Trimming stripped 4 bases from V and 0 bases from J, with 4 bases between. CDR1 is KGHDR and CDR2 is SFDVKD in the germline V gene. This CDR3 is 13 amino acids long. CDR3 sequence: CATSESSTDTQYF. The CDR3 bases are TGTGCCACCAGTGAGAGTAGCACAGATACGCAGTATTTT.

The gene calls are TRBV30 and TRBJ2-1; D call uncertain. Trimming took off 5 bases at V and 10 bases at J, with 18 bases between the two ends. CDR3 length: 13 amino acids. Germline V gene data show CDR1 as GTSNPN and CDR2 as SVGIG (reference sequence). This chain's CDR3 is CAWDQLRGREQFF. The CDR3 DNA follows: TGTGCCTGGGACCAATTACGAGGAAGAGAGCAGTTCTTC.